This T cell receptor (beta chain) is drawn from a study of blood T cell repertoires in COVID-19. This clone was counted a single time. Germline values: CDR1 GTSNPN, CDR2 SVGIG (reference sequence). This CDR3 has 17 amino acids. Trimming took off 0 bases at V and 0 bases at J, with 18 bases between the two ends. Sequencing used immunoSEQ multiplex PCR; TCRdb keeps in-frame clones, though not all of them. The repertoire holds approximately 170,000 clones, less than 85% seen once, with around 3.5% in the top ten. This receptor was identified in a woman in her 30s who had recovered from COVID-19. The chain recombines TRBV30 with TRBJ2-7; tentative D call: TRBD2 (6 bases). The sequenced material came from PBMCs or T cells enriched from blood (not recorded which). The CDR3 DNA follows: TGTGCCTGGAGTGTACCACGATCTAGCGCGAGCTCCTACGAGCAGTACTTC. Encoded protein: CAWSVPRSSASSYEQYF.